This T cell receptor (beta chain) is from a study of radiotherapy plus CTLA-4 blockade in lung cancer. Regarding the study as a whole: Radiotherapy was combined with ipilimumab, and tumor-derived TCR clones then expanded in blood.

In the case of this clone: Its antigen is unknown.

The length of the CDR3 is 16 residues. Trimming cost V 0 bases and J 2 bases; bases outside gene matches: 3. Germline-derived CDR1 and CDR2 are ENHRY and SYGVKD. Participants had chemo-refractory metastatic non-small-cell lung cancer and were treated with focal radiation plus ipilimumab CTLA-4 blockade. Method: immunoSEQ multiplex PCR; TCRdb's copy keeps in-frame clones and lacks some. Of about 59,000 clones in the sample, about 72% were seen once. Sequenced here: peripheral blood, sampled from a patient treated with radiotherapy plus ipilimumab. V and J are TRBV10-3 and TRBJ2-3; 9 nucleotides match TRBD2. This sequence was found in a human donor with non-small cell lung cancer who had a complete response to radiotherapy plus ipilimumab. CDR3 DNA sequence: TGTGCCATCAGTGAGTCGAGCGGGGGGCTCACAGATACGCAGTATTTT. Translated, it gives CAISESSGGLTDTQYF.